Given below is one TCR beta chain in context. In TCRdb, the RT-PCR reads were re-called with MiXCR into one record per CDR3 protein. Of approximately 720,000 distinct CDR3 sequences in the sample, 12% to 15% were seen once. The sequenced sample consisted of memory CD4+ T cells from blood. This TCR was sampled from a female donor in good health, serving as a healthy control.

DNA of the CDR3: TGTGCCAGCAGCTTAGACAGAACCATGAACACTGAAGCTTTCTTT. Translation: CASSLDRTMNTEAFF. The chain combines TRBV7-9 with TRBJ1-1; D unresolved. Germline lookup yields CDR1 SEHNR and CDR2 FQNEAQ (reference sequence). The V end lost 1 base, the J end lost 0 bases, and 9 bases lay between the germline ends. The CDR3 length is 15 residues.